Shown below are 21 T cell receptor beta chains from a single sample sequenced in a study of blood T cell repertoires in COVID-19. Using immunoSEQ multiplex PCR, the repertoire was profiled, and TCRdb retains in-frame clones only, with some absent. The sample contains some 260,000 clones, 70% to 75% of which appear only once. The sequenced material came from peripheral blood. The receptors shown here come from an elderly woman with acute or convalescent COVID-19.

The rearrangement links TRBV3-1 (or the pseudogene TRBV3-2) to TRBJ1-2, with TRBD1 matching 9 bases. This CDR3 has 15 amino acids. J lost 5 bases, V lost 1 base, and 5 bases had no gene match. Germline CDR1 is LGHDT and CDR2 is YNNKEL (reference sequence). CDR3 in amino acids: CASSQVGTGPYGYTF. CDR3 sequence (DNA): TGTGCCAGCAGCCAAGTCGGGACAGGGCCGTATGGCTACACCTTC.

This clone was detected once. The chain has TRBV9 and TRBJ2-1; D is perhaps TRBD1 (5 bases). V was clipped by 0 bases and J by 11 bases, with 15 bases between them. CDR1 is SGDLS, CDR2 YYNGEE, per germline. The CDR3 loop spans 14 amino acids. The CDR3 region is CASSVDAQAKKQFF. CDR3 DNA: TGTGCCAGCAGCGTAGACGCACAGGCCAAGAAGCAGTTCTTC.

The chain combines TRBV9 with TRBJ2-3, with a possible D match to TRBD1 (5 bases). This CDR3 has 14 amino acids. Germline loops: CDR1 SGDLS, CDR2 YYNGEE. V was clipped by 0 bases and J by 6 bases, with 11 bases between them. The chain's CDR3 is CASSVDQKGDTQYF. In DNA, the CDR3 is TGTGCCAGCAGCGTAGACCAGAAGGGGGATACGCAGTATTTT.

V usage is TRBV3-1 (or the pseudogene TRBV3-2) and J usage is TRBJ1-2, with 7 bases lining up with TRBD1. J was trimmed by 0 bases and V by 2 bases; bases with no gene match: 24. Germline V gives CDR1 LGHDT, CDR2 YNNKEL (reference sequence). The CDR3 sequence is 22 residues long. DNA of the CDR3: TGTGCCAGCAGCCAACCTTTGGGGACAGACAAAGGCCCCCCACAAGCTAACTATGGCTACACCTTC. As protein: CASSQPLGTDKGPPQANYGYTF.

This chain joins TRBV28 and TRBJ2-7; a possible D gene is TRBD2 (6 bases). CDR1 MDHEN and CDR2 SYDVKM come from the germline V gene. This CDR3 region has 13 residues. Trimming pared 4 bases from V and 3 bases from J, leaving 10 bases between. CDR3 sequence reads: CASSSPGLYEQYF. The CDR3 nucleotides read TGTGCCAGCAGTTCTCCGGGACTCTACGAGCAGTACTTC.

This chain uses TRBV29-1 with TRBJ2-1; 10 nucleotides line up with TRBD2. Germline-derived CDR1 and CDR2 are SQVTM and ANQGSEA. V trimming: 5 bases; J trimming: 0 bases; junction bases outside the gene matches: 10. The CDR3 sequence is 17 residues long. CDR3 sequence reads: CSVSRTSGTSSYNEQFF. CDR3 sequence (DNA): TGCAGCGTTTCCAGGACTAGCGGCACAAGCTCCTACAATGAGCAGTTCTTC.

V usage is TRBV9 and J usage is TRBJ1-1, with TRBD1 matching 9 bases. Germline CDR1 is SGDLS and CDR2 is YYNGEE. The CDR3 has 15 amino acids. The V gene end was trimmed by 2 bases and the J gene end by 5 bases; junction bases not matched to a gene: 7. The CDR3 spells CASSVRQGGGTEAFF. The DNA for the CDR3 is TGTGCCAGCAGCGTCCGACAGGGGGGTGGTACTGAAGCTTTCTTT.

The chain combines TRBV7-2 with TRBJ1-5; no firm D call. CDR1 SGHTA and CDR2 FQGNSA come from the germline V gene. The V gene lost 1 base and the J gene lost 2 bases, with 12 bases spanning the gap. This CDR3 contains 16 residues. CDR3 sequence (DNA): TGTGCCAGCAGCTTAGGGGGAGGGTTAGGCAATCAGCCCCAGCATTTT. It translates to CASSLGGGLGNQPQHF.

This clone was observed a handful of times. The rearrangement links TRBV9 to TRBJ2-2, with 8 nucleotides matching TRBD1. The ends lost 2 bases at V and 3 bases at J; junction bases unmatched: 6. CDR3 length: 16 residues. The germline V gene encodes CDR1 SGDLS and CDR2 YYNGEE. The CDR3 loop is CASSVTGGWDTGELFF. The CDR3 DNA sequence: TGTGCCAGCAGCGTTACAGGGGGTTGGGACACCGGGGAGCTGTTTTTT.

This clone was seen once. DNA for the CDR3: TGCGCCAGCAGCCTCTCCGCCCAGGATTTCACTGAAGCTTTCTTT. It yields the protein CASSLSAQDFTEAFF. The chain joins TRBV5-1 to TRBJ1-1; D gene unclear. The CDR3 extends over 15 amino acids. Trimming removed 4 bases at V and 4 bases at J, with 17 bases between. Germline CDR1 is SGHRS and CDR2 is YFSETQ.

The chain links TRBV5-5 to TRBJ1-4, with D uncertain. Germline CDR1 is SGHKS and CDR2 is YYEKEE (reference sequence). V dropped 0 bases and J dropped 0 bases, with 6 bases sitting between them. The CDR3 totals 15 residues. CDR3 in DNA: TGTGCCAGCAGCTTGGTCCCAGCAACTAATGAAAAACTGTTTTTT. As protein: CASSLVPATNEKLFF.

The CDR3 loop is CAISETAGGYGYTF. CDR3 nucleotides: TGTGCCATCAGTGAGACGGCGGGGGGCTATGGCTACACCTTC. The chain links TRBV10-3 to TRBJ1-2; tentative D call: TRBD1 (5 bases). Germline-derived CDR1 and CDR2 are ENHRY and SYGVKD. This CDR3 has 14 residues. The V end was cut by 2 bases, the J end by 4 bases, with 11 bases between.

This clone has a count of ten or more. This sequence joins TRBV5-1 and TRBJ2-1, with 11 bases identical to TRBD2. The junction had 9 bases not matched to a gene; V was cut back by 7 bases and J by 9 bases. Per the germline V gene, CDR1 is SGHRS and CDR2 is YFSETQ. The CDR3 totals 14 residues. The CDR3 spells CASATQGLAAEQFF. For the CDR3, the DNA is TGCGCCAGCGCTACGCAGGGACTAGCGGCTGAGCAGTTCTTC.

On this clone itself: Other DNA sequences in this specimen translate into the identical CDR3. The rearrangement links TRBV18 to TRBJ1-1; no clear D gene. V was pared by 6 bases and J by 0 bases, with 11 bases between. CDR1 is KGHSH and CDR2 is LQKENI in the germline V gene. The CDR3 totals 14 residues. CDR3 sequence reads: CASSPGLLNTEAFF. The CDR3 region has the DNA TGTGCCAGCTCTCCCGGACTGCTGAACACTGAAGCTTTCTTT.

V gene TRBV5-1 combines with J gene TRBJ1-1, with D possibly being TRBD1 (6 bases). The V end was cut by 0 bases, the J end by 5 bases, with 11 bases between. CDR3 length equals 14 residues. CDR1 and CDR2 from the germline V gene are SGHRS and YFSETQ. This CDR3 is CASSLGTAGTEAFF. The CDR3, as DNA: TGCGCCAGCAGCTTGGGGACAGCCGGGACTGAAGCTTTCTTT.

V gene TRBV20-1 combines with J gene TRBJ1-2; unclear D gene. CDR1 DFQATT and CDR2 SNEGSKA come from the germline V gene (reference sequence). The CDR3 has 13 amino acids. V lost 3 bases and J lost 1, with 9 bases in between. Here the CDR3 reads CSASGRNNYGYTF. The CDR3, as DNA: TGCAGTGCTAGTGGCAGGAATAACTATGGCTACACCTTC.

The chain has TRBV6-5 and TRBJ1-2, with D possibly being TRBD1 (5 bases). The ends were cut back, 5 bases at V and 6 bases at J, with 13 bases in the middle. CDR3 length equals 13 residues. Per germline, CDR1 MNHEY and CDR2 SVGAGI. CDR3 loop: CASSTTVSDGYTF. Written as DNA, the CDR3 is TGTGCCAGCAGTACGACAGTCTCCGATGGCTACACCTTC.

Here the CDR3 DNA reads TGCGCCAGCAGCCTTGAAGGGGTAGCAAATCAGCCCCAGCATTTT. This gives the protein CASSLEGVANQPQHF. V gene TRBV5-1 combines with J gene TRBJ1-5; D is perhaps TRBD1 (5 bases). Per the germline V gene, CDR1 is SGHRS and CDR2 is YFSETQ. Trimming cost V 4 bases and J 4 bases, with 15 bases left between them. CDR3 length equals 15 residues.

A single count supports this clone. The chain has TRBV5-1 and TRBJ2-7, with D unresolved. CDR3 size: 13 residues. The germline gives CDR1 SGHRS, CDR2 YFSETQ. Trimming cost V 1 base and J 4 bases, with 9 bases left between them. The CDR3 loop is CASSLSGQYEQYF. Written as DNA, the CDR3 is TGCGCCAGCAGCTTGTCCGGTCAATACGAGCAGTACTTC.

This clone was recorded once. The rearrangement joins TRBV27 to TRBJ2-1; TRBD2 matches 11 bases. Germline CDR1 MNHEY, CDR2 SMNVEV (reference sequence). CDR3 length: 15 amino acids. V shed 7 bases, J shed 4 bases, and the junction held 6 bases outside the gene matches. The CDR3 sequence: CASIKLAGAYNEQFF. The CDR3 DNA reads as TGTGCCAGCATCAAACTAGCGGGGGCGTACAATGAGCAGTTCTTC.

Comment on this clone: This may arise from a read error, as a much more abundant clone is one base away. CDR3 in DNA: TGCACCAGCAGCTTGGAGTCAGGGGGCTCTGGAAACACCATATATTTT. Translated: CTSSLESGGSGNTIYF. V gene TRBV5-1 combines with J gene TRBJ1-3, with 7 bases aligning to TRBD1. The CDR3 totals 16 residues. Germline V gene data show CDR1 as SGHRS and CDR2 as YFSETQ.